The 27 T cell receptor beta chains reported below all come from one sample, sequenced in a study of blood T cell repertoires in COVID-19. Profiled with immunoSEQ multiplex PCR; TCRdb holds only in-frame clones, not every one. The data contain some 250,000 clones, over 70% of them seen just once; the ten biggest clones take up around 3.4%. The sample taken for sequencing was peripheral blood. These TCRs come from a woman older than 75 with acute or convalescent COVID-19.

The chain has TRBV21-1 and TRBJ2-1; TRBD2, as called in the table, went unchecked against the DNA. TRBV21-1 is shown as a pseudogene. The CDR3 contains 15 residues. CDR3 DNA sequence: TGTGCCAGCAGCCAGGGACTAGCGAACTACAATGAGCAGTTCTTC. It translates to CASSQGLANYNEQFF.

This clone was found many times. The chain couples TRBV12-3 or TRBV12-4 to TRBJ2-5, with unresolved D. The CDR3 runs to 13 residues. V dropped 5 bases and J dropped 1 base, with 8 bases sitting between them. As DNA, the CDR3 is TGTGCCAGCAGTCTAGACTTCCAAGAGACCCAGTACTTC. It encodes CASSLDFQETQYF.

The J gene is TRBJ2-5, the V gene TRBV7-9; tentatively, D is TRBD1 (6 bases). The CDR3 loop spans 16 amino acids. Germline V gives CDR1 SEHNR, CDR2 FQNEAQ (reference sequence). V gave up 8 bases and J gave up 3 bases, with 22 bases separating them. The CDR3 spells CASAAFGWGRKETQYF. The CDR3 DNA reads TGTGCCAGCGCGGCCTTTGGATGGGGGCGCAAAGAGACCCAGTACTTC.

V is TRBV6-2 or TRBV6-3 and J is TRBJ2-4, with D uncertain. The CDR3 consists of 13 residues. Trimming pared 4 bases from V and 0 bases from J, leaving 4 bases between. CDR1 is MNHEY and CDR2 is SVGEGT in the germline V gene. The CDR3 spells CASSSLAKNIQYF. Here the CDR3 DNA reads TGTGCCAGCAGTTCCCTAGCCAAAAACATTCAGTACTTC.

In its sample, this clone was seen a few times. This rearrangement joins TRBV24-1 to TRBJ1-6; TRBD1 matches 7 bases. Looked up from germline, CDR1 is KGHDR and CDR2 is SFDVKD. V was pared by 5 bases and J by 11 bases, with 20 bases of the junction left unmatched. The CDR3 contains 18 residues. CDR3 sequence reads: CATSARLEGTVEGAPLHF. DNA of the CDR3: TGTGCCACCAGTGCCCGTCTCGAAGGGACAGTGGAAGGTGCACCCCTCCACTTT.

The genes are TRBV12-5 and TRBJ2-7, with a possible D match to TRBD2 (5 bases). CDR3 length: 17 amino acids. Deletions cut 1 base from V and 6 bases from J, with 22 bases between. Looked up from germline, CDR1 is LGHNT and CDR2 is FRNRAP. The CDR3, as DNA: TGTGCTAGTGGTTTGGGTAGGGTTGGGAGTGCCCATGGCGAGCAGTACTTC. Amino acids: CASGLGRVGSAHGEQYF.

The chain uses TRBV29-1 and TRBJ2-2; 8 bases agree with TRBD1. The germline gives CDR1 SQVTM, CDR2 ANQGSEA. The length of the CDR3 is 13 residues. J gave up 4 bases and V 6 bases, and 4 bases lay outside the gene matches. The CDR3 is CSVGQGRTGELFF. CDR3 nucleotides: TGCAGCGTCGGACAGGGTCGCACCGGGGAGCTGTTTTTT.

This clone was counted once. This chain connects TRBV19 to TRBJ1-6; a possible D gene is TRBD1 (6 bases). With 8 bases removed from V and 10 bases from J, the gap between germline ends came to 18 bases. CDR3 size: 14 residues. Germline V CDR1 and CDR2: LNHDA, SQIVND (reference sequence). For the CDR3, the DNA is TGTGCCAGTCGGACAGCGCTTTCCGGATCACCCCTCCACTTT. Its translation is CASRTALSGSPLHF.

CDR3 protein: CASSDRPTNYGYTF. Written as DNA, the CDR3 is TGTGCCAGCAGTGACAGGCCTACTAACTATGGCTACACCTTC. This sequence joins TRBV2 and TRBJ1-2; D gene ambiguous. The CDR3 is 14 amino acids. In germline, CDR1 is SNHLY, CDR2 FYNNEI. V was trimmed by 3 bases and J by 0 bases, leaving 8 bases between them.

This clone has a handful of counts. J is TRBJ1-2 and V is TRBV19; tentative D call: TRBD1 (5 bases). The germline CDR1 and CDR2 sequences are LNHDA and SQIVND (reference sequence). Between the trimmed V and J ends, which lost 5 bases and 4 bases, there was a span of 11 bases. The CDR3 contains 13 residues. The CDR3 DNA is TGTGCCAGTAGTGGATATGACAGCTATGGCTACACCTTC. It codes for CASSGYDSYGYTF.

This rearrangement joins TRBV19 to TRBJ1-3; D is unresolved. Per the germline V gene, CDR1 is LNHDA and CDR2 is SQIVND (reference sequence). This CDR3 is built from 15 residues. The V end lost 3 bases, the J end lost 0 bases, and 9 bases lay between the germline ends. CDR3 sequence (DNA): TGTGCCAGTAGTATCCCGCTTAGCTCTGGAAACACCATATATTTT. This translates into CASSIPLSSGNTIYF.

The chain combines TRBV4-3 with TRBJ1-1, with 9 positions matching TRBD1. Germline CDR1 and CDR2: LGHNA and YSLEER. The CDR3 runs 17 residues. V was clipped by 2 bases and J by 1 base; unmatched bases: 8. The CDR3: CASSQTTGGSWNTEAFF. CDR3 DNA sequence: TGCGCCAGCAGCCAAACAACAGGGGGCTCCTGGAACACTGAAGCTTTCTTT.

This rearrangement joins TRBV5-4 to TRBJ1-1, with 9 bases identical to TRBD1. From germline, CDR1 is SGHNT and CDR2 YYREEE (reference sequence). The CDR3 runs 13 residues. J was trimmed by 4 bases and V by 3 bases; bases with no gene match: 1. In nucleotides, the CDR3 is TGTGCCAGCAGCTGGGGACAGGGCACTGAAGCTTTCTTT. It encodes CASSWGQGTEAFF.

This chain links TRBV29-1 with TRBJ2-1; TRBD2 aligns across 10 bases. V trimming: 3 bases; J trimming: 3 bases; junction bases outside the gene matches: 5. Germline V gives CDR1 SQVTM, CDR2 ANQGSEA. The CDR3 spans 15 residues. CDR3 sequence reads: CSVDGLAGDYNEQFF. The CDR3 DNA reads TGCAGCGTTGATGGGCTAGCGGGGGACTACAATGAGCAGTTCTTC.

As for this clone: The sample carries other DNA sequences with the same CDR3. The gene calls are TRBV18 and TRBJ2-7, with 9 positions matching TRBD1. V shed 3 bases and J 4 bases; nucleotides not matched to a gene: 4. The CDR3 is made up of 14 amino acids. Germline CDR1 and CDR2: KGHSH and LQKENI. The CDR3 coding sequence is TGTGCCAGCTCACCGGACAGGGGAGTATACGAGCAGTACTTC. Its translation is CASSPDRGVYEQYF.

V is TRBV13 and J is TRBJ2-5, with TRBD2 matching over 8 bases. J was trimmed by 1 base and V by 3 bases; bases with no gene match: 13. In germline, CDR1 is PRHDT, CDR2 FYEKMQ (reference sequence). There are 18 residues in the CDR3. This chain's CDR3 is CASSFNLGTSGSQETQYF. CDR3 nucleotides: TGTGCCAGCAGCTTCAACCTCGGGACTAGTGGCTCCCAAGAGACCCAGTACTTC.

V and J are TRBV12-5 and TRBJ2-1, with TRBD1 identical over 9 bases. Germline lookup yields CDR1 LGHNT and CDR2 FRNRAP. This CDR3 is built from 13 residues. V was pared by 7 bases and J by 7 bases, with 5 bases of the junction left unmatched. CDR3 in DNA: TGTGCTAGTGTTAAACAGGGGGCTAATGAGCAGTTCTTC. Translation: CASVKQGANEQFF.

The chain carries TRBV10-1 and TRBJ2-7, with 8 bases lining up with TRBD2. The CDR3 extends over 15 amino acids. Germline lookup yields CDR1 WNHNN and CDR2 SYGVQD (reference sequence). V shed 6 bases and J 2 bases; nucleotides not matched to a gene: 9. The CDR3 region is CASSEAGVLTYEQYF. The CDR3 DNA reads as TGCGCCAGCAGCGAAGCGGGGGTTTTGACCTACGAGCAGTACTTC.

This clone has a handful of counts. CDR3 sequence reads: CSVDTSGGGEQYF. Here the CDR3 DNA reads TGCAGCGTTGATACTAGCGGGGGCGGGGAGCAGTACTTC. This sequence joins TRBV29-1 and TRBJ2-7, with TRBD2 identical over 11 bases. Per the germline V gene, CDR1 is SQVTM and CDR2 is ANQGSEA. The CDR3 loop spans 13 amino acids. Trimming took 3 bases from V and 7 from J; bases not matched to a gene: 5.

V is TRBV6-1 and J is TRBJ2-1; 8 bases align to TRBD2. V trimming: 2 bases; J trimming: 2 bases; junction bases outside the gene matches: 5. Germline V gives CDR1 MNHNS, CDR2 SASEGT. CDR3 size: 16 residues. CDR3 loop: CASSEIGGRTYNEQFF. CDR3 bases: TGTGCCAGCAGTGAAATCGGCGGGAGGACCTACAATGAGCAGTTCTTC.

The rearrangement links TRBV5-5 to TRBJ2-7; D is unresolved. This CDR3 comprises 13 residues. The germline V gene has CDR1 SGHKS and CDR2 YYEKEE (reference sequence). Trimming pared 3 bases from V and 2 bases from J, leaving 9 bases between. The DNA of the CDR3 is TGTGCCAGCAGCTGGAGCTCCACCTACGAGCAGTACTTC. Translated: CASSWSSTYEQYF.

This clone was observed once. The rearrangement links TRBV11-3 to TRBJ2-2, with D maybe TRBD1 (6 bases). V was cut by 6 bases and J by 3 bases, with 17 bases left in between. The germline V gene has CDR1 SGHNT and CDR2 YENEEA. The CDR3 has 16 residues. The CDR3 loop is CASSRSGVSYTGELFF. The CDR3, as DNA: TGTGCCAGCAGTCGATCAGGGGTATCGTACACCGGGGAGCTGTTTTTT.

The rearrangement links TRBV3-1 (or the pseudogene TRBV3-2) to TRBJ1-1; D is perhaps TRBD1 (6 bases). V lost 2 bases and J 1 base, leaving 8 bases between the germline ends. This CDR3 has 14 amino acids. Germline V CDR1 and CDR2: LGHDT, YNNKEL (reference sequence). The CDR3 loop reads CASSQLQGNTEAFF. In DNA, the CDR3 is TGTGCCAGCAGCCAACTACAGGGGAACACTGAAGCTTTCTTT.

CDR3 sequence (DNA): TGTGCCAGCAGCTTCTCCGACAGGGGGGAACGGTATTTT. Translated: CASSFSDRGERYF. The chain couples TRBV11-1 to TRBJ2-3; 9 nucleotides line up with TRBD1. J lost 14 bases, V lost 3 bases, and 9 bases had no gene match. Germline loops: CDR1 SGHAT, CDR2 FQDESV (reference sequence). The CDR3 has 13 residues.

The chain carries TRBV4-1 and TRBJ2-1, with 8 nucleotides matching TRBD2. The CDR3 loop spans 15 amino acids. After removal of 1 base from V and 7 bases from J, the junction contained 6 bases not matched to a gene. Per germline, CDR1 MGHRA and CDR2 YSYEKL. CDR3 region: CASSQVTGGGNEQFF. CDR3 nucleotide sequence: TGCGCCAGCAGCCAAGTAACCGGGGGGGGAAATGAGCAGTTCTTC.

Here the CDR3 reads CASSGQPSLYEQYF. The CDR3 DNA reads as TGTGCCAGCAGTGGACAGCCGAGTCTCTACGAGCAGTACTTC. The chain has TRBV25-1 and TRBJ2-7; D perhaps matches TRBD1 (5 bases). Germline CDR1 reads MGHDK; CDR2 reads SYGVNS. The CDR3 spans 14 residues. Trimming pared 4 bases from V and 3 bases from J, leaving 13 bases between.

In DNA form, the CDR3 reads TGTGCCATCAGATCAGGATCTAACTATGGCTACACCTTC. It is translated as CAIRSGSNYGYTF. The chain couples TRBV10-3 to TRBJ1-2; D not resolved. The germline CDR1 and CDR2 sequences are ENHRY and SYGVKD. The CDR3 consists of 13 residues. Trimming shortened V by 6 bases and J by 0 bases, and 8 bases separated the two germline ends.